The 20 T cell receptor beta chains below were found in one sample sequenced in a study of cytomegalovirus exposure and HLA in healthy donors. PCR used 60 Vbeta primers and 13 Jbeta primers. The repertoire was sequenced with immunoSEQ multiplex PCR; TCRdb's copy has only in-frame clones and lacks some. The table has approximately 300,000 clones, 84% seen once. The specimen sequenced was PBMCs. The receptors stem from a woman between 35 and 50 years old in good health and CMV-seropositive.

V gene TRBV19 combines with J gene TRBJ1-2; the D gene is possibly TRBD1 (6 bases). Germline CDR1 and CDR2: LNHDA and SQIVND (reference sequence). The CDR3 extends over 14 amino acids. Trimming stripped 0 bases from V and 6 bases from J, with 11 bases between. CDR3 in amino acids: CASSIDTGINGYTF. The CDR3 DNA reads TGTGCCAGTAGTATAGATACAGGGATCAATGGCTACACCTTC. Drawing the rest from reference TRBV19 and TRBJ1-2, the complete variable domain is DGGITQSPKYLFRKEGQNVTLSCEQNLNHDAMYWYRQDPGQGLRLIYYSQIVNDFQKGDIAEGYSVSREKKESFPLTVTSAQKNPTAFYLCASSIDTGINGYTFGSGTRLTVV.

The genes are TRBV29-1 and TRBJ2-7; 10 bases are a match to TRBD1. From germline, CDR1 is SQVTM and CDR2 ANQGSEA. This CDR3 has 13 amino acids. The ends lost 5 bases at V and 4 bases at J; junction bases unmatched: 5. The CDR3: CSVLGQGIYEQYF. Written as DNA, the CDR3 is TGCAGCGTTTTGGGACAGGGGATATACGAGCAGTACTTC.

J is TRBJ1-5 and V is TRBV5-1, with 8 bases matching TRBD1. Germline CDR1 is SGHRS and CDR2 is YFSETQ. V was pared by 0 bases and J by 5 bases, with 4 bases of the junction left unmatched. This CDR3 has 15 residues. CDR3 sequence reads: CASSLAPDRDQPQHF. The CDR3 DNA reads as TGCGCCAGCAGCTTGGCACCGGACAGGGATCAGCCCCAGCATTTT.

The V and J genes are TRBV5-1 and TRBJ2-2, with 7 positions matching TRBD1. V shed 7 bases and J 1 base; nucleotides not matched to a gene: 10. Germline values: CDR1 SGHRS, CDR2 YFSETQ. The CDR3 length is 16 residues. CDR3 bases: TGCGCCAGCGGAAGAGAGGGACAGATGAACACCGGGGAGCTGTTTTTT. Its protein is CASGREGQMNTGELFF.

This clone appeared once. The rearrangement uses TRBV7-9 and TRBJ2-1; D perhaps matches TRBD1 (6 bases). The V gene lost 4 bases and the J gene lost 8 bases, with 27 bases spanning the gap. This CDR3 region has 18 residues. Germline V gene data show CDR1 as SEHNR and CDR2 as FQNEAQ (reference sequence). CDR3 in amino acids: CASSSIIYGIIRGHEQFF. The CDR3 bases are TGTGCCAGCAGCTCGATTATCTACGGGATAATCAGGGGTCATGAGCAGTTCTTC.

The gene calls are TRBV28 and TRBJ1-5, with TRBD1 as a possible D gene (6 bases). This CDR3 region has 16 residues. The germline gives CDR1 MDHEN, CDR2 SYDVKM. V dropped 3 bases and J dropped 0 bases, with 12 bases sitting between them. CDR3 bases: TGTGCCAGCAGTTTTCGGACAGTTAATAGCAATCAGCCCCAGCATTTT. Translating gives CASSFRTVNSNQPQHF.

The chain carries TRBV27 and TRBJ2-7, with TRBD2 matching 7 bases. CDR1 is MNHEY, CDR2 SMNVEV, per germline (reference sequence). The CDR3 is 15 amino acids. V trimming: 4 bases; J trimming: 0 bases; junction bases outside the gene matches: 6. The CDR3 reads CASSSLAASSYEQYF. CDR3 DNA sequence: TGTGCCAGCAGTTCCCTAGCGGCGAGCTCCTACGAGCAGTACTTC.

This clone occurred a few times. The V call is TRBV7-9, the J call TRBJ1-3, with a weak D call TRBD1 (5 bases). Trimming removed 1 base at V and 2 bases at J, with 9 bases between. Germline CDR1 reads SEHNR; CDR2 reads FQNEAQ (reference sequence). The CDR3 extends over 15 amino acids. The CDR3 protein is CASSLEGIPGNTIYF. In nucleotides, the CDR3 is TGTGCCAGCAGCTTAGAGGGGATTCCTGGAAACACCATATATTTT.

The chain recombines TRBV6-5 with TRBJ2-2, with TRBD2 matching 9 bases. The CDR3 runs 14 residues. Germline values: CDR1 MNHEY, CDR2 SVGAGI. V shed 5 bases, J shed 4 bases, and the junction held 2 bases outside the gene matches. CDR3 nucleotides: TGTGCCAGCAGTGGGACTAGCCCCACCGGGGAGCTGTTTTTT. It is translated as CASSGTSPTGELFF.

The gene calls are TRBV28 and TRBJ2-7, with D possibly matching TRBD2 (6 bases). CDR1 is MDHEN, CDR2 SYDVKM, per germline. The CDR3 loop spans 14 amino acids. CDR3 amino acids: CACVGGTVAHEQYF. CDR3 coding DNA: TGTGCTTGTGTTGGGGGGACGGTGGCCCACGAGCAGTACTTC.

This clone was found a few times. The chain carries TRBV20-1 and TRBJ2-7; D uncertain. Trimming took off 1 base at V and 6 bases at J, with 7 bases between the two ends. This CDR3 has 11 amino acids. Germline V gene lookup returns CDR1 DFQATT and CDR2 SNEGSKA (reference sequence). This chain's CDR3 is CSARVEREQYF. Written as DNA, the CDR3 is TGCAGTGCTAGAGTCGAGCGCGAGCAGTACTTC.

This sequence joins TRBV5-3 and TRBJ1-5; no clear D. TRBV5-3 is an ORF, with its function uncertain. Deletions cut 0 bases from V and 10 bases from J, with 2 bases between. This CDR3 is 10 amino acids long. CDR3 residues: CARSLVPQHF. The DNA for the CDR3 is TGTGCCAGAAGCTTGGTACCCCAGCATTTT.

Notes on this clone: In the same sample, other DNA sequences code for this CDR3. The chain carries TRBV29-1 and TRBJ1-1; D gene uncertain. Deletions cut 6 bases from V and 1 base from J, with 6 bases between. CDR1 SQVTM and CDR2 ANQGSEA come from the germline V gene. This CDR3 is 11 amino acids long. CDR3 nucleotides: TGCAGCGTGGAACGGAACACTGAAGCTTTCTTT. Amino acids: CSVERNTEAFF.

The chain is built from TRBV18 and TRBJ2-1, with 11 bases aligning to TRBD2. The CDR3 is 17 amino acids. Germline CDR1 and CDR2: KGHSH and LQKENI. With V trimmed by 2 bases and J by 5 bases, 8 bases remained unmatched. CDR3 nucleotide sequence: TGTGCCAGCTCACCATTTACTAGCGGGAGTGGCGACAATGAGCAGTTCTTC. Its translation: CASSPFTSGSGDNEQFF.

V and J are TRBV7-9 and TRBJ1-2, with 8 bases fitting TRBD1. With 5 bases clipped from V and 4 bases from J, the junction kept 6 bases outside the gene matches. The CDR3 spans 14 residues. Per the germline V gene, CDR1 is SEHNR and CDR2 is FQNEAQ (reference sequence). This CDR3 is CASSPRQGFYGYTF. In DNA, the CDR3 is TGTGCCAGCAGCCCACGACAGGGGTTCTATGGCTACACCTTC. The full variable domain, rest sourced from reference TRBV7-9 and TRBJ1-2, is DTGVSQNPRHKITKRGQNVTFRCDPISEHNRLYWYRQTLGQGPEFLTYFQNEAQLEKSRLLSDRFSAERPKGSFSTLEIQRTEQGDSAMYLCASSPRQGFYGYTFGSGTRLTVV.

V gene TRBV21-1 combines with J gene TRBJ2-2; TRBD2 reflects the table's D call only, with no check against the DNA. TRBV21-1 counts as a pseudogene. The CDR3 is made up of 17 amino acids. The CDR3 DNA reads as TGTGCCAGACACCCGAGGCGGCGATTCCAGAACACCGGGGAGCTGTTTTTT. This translates into CARHPRRRFQNTGELFF.

The chain links TRBV11-3 to TRBJ2-7; TRBD1 matches at 7 bases. Germline trimming cut 4 bases from V and 2 bases from J; bases unmatched to any gene: 8. The CDR3 sequence is 15 residues long. Germline V gene sequence: CDR1 SGHNT, CDR2 YENEEA. CDR3 in DNA: TGTGCCAGCAGCTCCGGGTGGGACAGAGCCTACGAGCAGTACTTC. This gives the protein CASSSGWDRAYEQYF.

The chain joins TRBV30 to TRBJ1-3; tentative D call: TRBD1 (5 bases). Per germline, CDR1 GTSNPN and CDR2 SVGIG (reference sequence). The CDR3 contains 14 residues. V dropped 3 bases and J dropped 4 bases, with 13 bases sitting between them. The CDR3 DNA sequence: TGTGCCTGGAGCCTTGGAGGGGCGGGAAACACCATATATTTT. It codes for CAWSLGGAGNTIYF.

The table lists this clone with a count of one. The chain is built from TRBV6-6 and TRBJ1-1, with D perhaps matching TRBD1 (6 bases). The V gene's germline CDR1 is MNHNY and CDR2 SVGAGI (reference sequence). CDR3 size: 13 residues. Trimming took 5 bases from V and 7 from J, leaving 14 bases between them. CDR3 sequence: CASSVDRTIEAFF. The CDR3 nucleotides are TGTGCCAGCAGTGTCGACAGGACAATTGAAGCTTTCTTT.

The chain carries TRBV4-2 and TRBJ2-7; 8 nucleotides align to TRBD2. This CDR3 has 15 residues. From germline, CDR1 is LGHNA and CDR2 YNFKEQ. With V trimmed by 3 bases and J by 4 bases, 8 bases remained unmatched. CDR3 sequence: CASSQGREGRYEQYF. DNA for the CDR3: TGTGCCAGCAGCCAGGGTCGGGAGGGCCGATACGAGCAGTACTTC.